A single sample gave rise to the 29 T cell receptor beta chains below, sequenced in a study of blood T cells in healthy people across ages. Alongside a J-beta primer mix, a sample-barcoded 5' primer served in a second PCR lasting about 7 to 11 cycles. TCRdb re-called the 5' RACE reads with MiXCR, one entry per CDR3 protein. The sample includes some 900,000 distinct CDR3 sequences, 25% to 30% seen only once; the top ten take roughly 17%. Sequencing was carried out using blood. The origin of the receptors is a woman of 80 years or more in good health.

Many counts were recorded for this clonotype. CDR3 in amino acids: CASKKTGTGLGYTF. The CDR3 nucleotides are TGTGCCAGCAAAAAAACTGGGACAGGTTTAGGCTACACCTTC. The chain uses TRBV6-5 and TRBJ1-2, with 8 nucleotides matching TRBD1. V trimming: 7 bases; J trimming: 8 bases; junction bases outside the gene matches: 12. CDR3 length: 14 residues. CDR1 is MNHEY and CDR2 is SVGAGI in the germline V gene.

V is TRBV6-2 or TRBV6-3 and J is TRBJ1-5; no reliable D call. V shed 7 bases and J shed 2 bases, with 9 bases lying between them. CDR1 and CDR2 (germline): MNHEY, SVGEGT. The CDR3 has 13 residues. In DNA, the CDR3 is TGTGCCAGCACTCGGGCGGGCAATCAGCCCCAGCATTTT. Protein sequence: CASTRAGNQPQHF.

This clonotype was observed a few times. This sequence joins TRBV30 and TRBJ1-4, with 8 nucleotides matching TRBD1. Trimming removed 8 bases from V and 7 bases from J; junction bases left unmatched: 15. The CDR3 sequence is 15 residues long. The germline V gene has CDR1 GTSNPN and CDR2 SVGIG (reference sequence). The CDR3 protein is CAGRRSGTGGEKLFF. Written as DNA, the CDR3 is TGTGCCGGGCGAAGATCGGGGACAGGTGGTGAAAAACTGTTTTTT.

This clonotype was recorded at least ten times. The V gene is TRBV20-1, the J gene TRBJ1-5, with 8 bases identical to TRBD1. The CDR3 runs 13 residues. CDR1 is DFQATT and CDR2 is SNEGSKA in the germline V gene (reference sequence). V lost 3 bases to trimming and J lost 6 bases; unmatched junction nucleotides: 4. The CDR3 reads CSASQGASQPQHF. The DNA of the CDR3 is TGCAGTGCTAGTCAGGGGGCGAGTCAGCCCCAGCATTTT.

This clonotype has a count of ten or more. The gene calls are TRBV28 and TRBJ2-7, with TRBD1 matching 7 bases. V was clipped by 7 bases and J by 0 bases; unmatched bases: 6. CDR1 and CDR2 from the germline V gene are MDHEN and SYDVKM. The CDR3 is made up of 14 amino acids. CDR3 bases: TGTGCCAGCAACACGGGACAGTCCTCCTACGAGCAGTACTTC. It is translated as CASNTGQSSYEQYF.

This clonotype was detected many times. The chain employs TRBV20-1 and TRBJ2-3; D not resolved. Germline V gives CDR1 DFQATT, CDR2 SNEGSKA (reference sequence). The V end was cut by 2 bases, the J end by 2 bases, with 5 bases between. The CDR3 spans 12 residues. DNA for the CDR3: TGCAGTGCTAGACCTGCCACAGATACGCAGTATTTT. This sequence encodes CSARPATDTQYF.

There are a few counts of this clonotype. The genes are TRBV3-1 and TRBJ2-7; D is undetermined. CDR3 size: 12 residues. Germline CDR1 reads LGHDT; CDR2 reads YNNKEL (reference sequence). Trimming pared 1 base from V and 7 bases from J, leaving 8 bases between. CDR3 region: CASSQGHNEQYF. The CDR3 coding sequence is TGTGCCAGCAGCCAAGGGCACAATGAGCAGTACTTC.

This chain joins TRBV20-1 and TRBJ1-5; D not certain. The CDR3 has 14 amino acids. Germline CDR1 reads DFQATT; CDR2 reads SNEGSKA (reference sequence). V lost 5 bases and J lost 0, with 11 bases in between. The CDR3 here is CSARTEYSNQPQHF. The CDR3 region has the DNA TGCAGTGCTCGGACGGAATATAGCAATCAGCCCCAGCATTTT.

A word on this clonotype: A much larger clone is a single base away; this may be a read error. This chain uses TRBV5-4 with TRBJ2-5; D is ambiguous. Near its end, the DNA agrees better with TRBJ2-1, so the J call may be wrong. This CDR3 contains 13 residues. Germline V gives CDR1 SGHNT, CDR2 YYREEE (reference sequence). Written as DNA, the CDR3 is TGTGCCAGCAGCCAGCCACTATTCGAGACCCAGTTCTTC. This encodes CASSQPLFETQFF.

This clonotype has ten or more counts. The chain links TRBV7-2 to TRBJ2-5; no clear D gene. V lost 6 bases and J lost 5, with 16 bases in between. The CDR3 has 14 residues. From germline, CDR1 is SGHTA and CDR2 FQGNSA. The CDR3 loop is CASSRDGTRETQYF. The CDR3 DNA reads as TGTGCCAGCAGTCGAGACGGCACAAGGGAGACCCAGTACTTC.

This clonotype was counted ten times or more. One junction end does not reproduce the germline sequence, and a read error may be involved. The chain recombines TRBV5-1 with TRBJ2-3; D is unresolved. Germline CDR1 and CDR2: SGHRS and YFSETQ. This CDR3 is built from 11 residues. The CDR3 nucleotides read TGTGCCAGCAGTTTTATTGATACGCAGTATTTT. This codes for CASSFIDTQYF.

This clonotype was counted many times. The chain employs TRBV18 and TRBJ2-1; possibly TRBD1 for D (5 bases). The germline gives CDR1 KGHSH, CDR2 LQKENI. Trimming took 3 bases from V and 10 from J, leaving 10 bases between them. The CDR3 extends over 12 amino acids. The CDR3 sequence: CASSPQGSEQFF. CDR3 coding DNA: TGTGCCAGCTCACCCCAGGGTTCCGAGCAGTTCTTC.

This clonotype was detected once. This chain connects TRBV6-9 to TRBJ2-5, with D possibly matching TRBD2 (5 bases). The CDR3 has 15 amino acids. Germline values: CDR1 MNHGY, CDR2 SVAAGI. V was shortened by 4 bases and J by 5 bases, with 17 bases between the two germline ends. The CDR3 reads CASSCEKRSVETQYF. CDR3 nucleotides: TGTGCCAGCAGTTGTGAAAAGCGGTCAGTGGAGACCCAGTACTTC.

This clonotype was recorded at least ten times. The chain joins TRBV14 to TRBJ2-1; no reliable D call. CDR1 SGHDN and CDR2 FVKESK come from the germline V gene. The CDR3 covers 13 residues. V was clipped by 1 base and J by 9 bases, with 10 bases between them. CDR3 loop: CASSQGILTEQFF. The CDR3 DNA reads TGTGCCAGCAGCCAAGGGATACTTACTGAGCAGTTCTTC.

The chain joins TRBV25-1 to TRBJ1-4, with TRBD1 matching 8 bases. The length of the CDR3 is 13 residues. Germline V CDR1 and CDR2: MGHDK, SYGVNS. V was pared by 6 bases and J by 8 bases, with 5 bases of the junction left unmatched. CDR3 residues: CASRFRTGEKLFF. In DNA form, the CDR3 reads TGTGCCAGCAGGTTTAGGACAGGGGAAAAACTGTTTTTT.

A remark on this clonotype: A much larger clone differs from this one at a single base, so this may be a read error. J is TRBJ2-5 and V is TRBV5-1; TRBD1 or TRBD2 may be the D gene (5 bases each). This CDR3 has 16 residues. Germline-derived CDR1 and CDR2 are SGHRS and YFSETQ. Between the trimmed V and J ends, which lost 0 bases and 3 bases, there was a span of 15 bases. CDR3 region: CASSLGDLVRKETQYF. CDR3 nucleotide sequence: TGCGCCAGCAGCTTGGGGGACCTAGTACGAAAAGAGACCCAGTACTTC. The whole variable domain, remainder taken from reference TRBV5-1 and TRBJ2-5, is KAGVTQTPRYLIKTRGQQVTLSCSPISGHRSVSWYQQTPGQGLQFLFEYFSETQRNKGNFPGRFSGRQFSNSRSEMNVSTLELGDSALYLCASSLGDLVRKETQYFGPGTRLLVL.

This clonotype was detected ten times or more. V gene TRBV30 combines with J gene TRBJ2-7; D remains ambiguous. Trimming stripped 3 bases from V and 2 bases from J, with 11 bases between. The CDR3 spans 13 residues. The germline V gene has CDR1 GTSNPN and CDR2 SVGIG (reference sequence). CDR3 sequence reads: CAWRPPGPYEQYF. The CDR3 DNA follows: TGTGCCTGGAGACCGCCGGGCCCCTACGAGCAGTACTTC.

This chain connects TRBV7-2 to TRBJ2-7; 12 bases align to TRBD2. The CDR3 runs 14 residues. CDR1 is SGHTA and CDR2 is FQGNSA in the germline V gene. J was trimmed by 2 bases and V by 5 bases; bases with no gene match: 1. CDR3 nucleotides: TGTGCCAGCAGCACTAGCGGGAGGCCCTACGAGCAGTACTTC. Protein: CASSTSGRPYEQYF.

About this clonotype itself: A read error may produce the germline difference seen at one junction end. The chain employs TRBV20-1 and TRBJ2-3; TRBD2 matches at 7 bases. CDR3 size: 15 residues. Germline CDR1 and CDR2: DFQATT and SNEGSKA (reference sequence). The CDR3 is CSARSGGKSTGTQYF. CDR3 coding DNA: TGCAGTGCTAGGTCCGGGGGGAAAAGCACAGGTACGCAGTATTTT.

The genes are TRBV4-2 and TRBJ2-4, with D perhaps given as TRBD1 or TRBD2 (5 bases each). V lost 0 bases to trimming and J lost 1 base, with 13 bases between them. Germline V gives CDR1 LGHNA, CDR2 YNFKEQ. The CDR3 consists of 17 residues. The CDR3 protein is CASSQESEGMAKNIQYF. DNA for the CDR3: TGTGCCAGCAGCCAAGAAAGCGAGGGGATGGCCAAAAACATTCAGTACTTC.

This sequence joins TRBV5-1 and TRBJ1-2, with TRBD1 matching over 8 bases. Germline V gene lookup returns CDR1 SGHRS and CDR2 YFSETQ. The trim removed 0 bases at V and 4 bases at J, leaving 8 bases unmatched. The CDR3 totals 16 residues. CDR3 protein: CASSLAGTGRGYGYTF. CDR3 nucleotide sequence: TGCGCCAGCAGCTTGGCCGGGACAGGTCGGGGCTATGGCTACACCTTC.

This clonotype occurred many times. V gene TRBV7-2 combines with J gene TRBJ2-5; 7 bases align to TRBD1. The CDR3 contains 15 residues. Germline CDR1 reads SGHTA; CDR2 reads FQGNSA. The V gene end was trimmed by 5 bases and the J gene end by 7 bases; junction bases not matched to a gene: 13. CDR3 sequence: CASSPADRVGGTQYF. The CDR3 DNA sequence: TGTGCCAGCAGCCCCGCAGACAGGGTAGGGGGGACCCAGTACTTC.

Worth noting for this clonotype: A much larger clonotype is one base distant, so this may be a read error. J is TRBJ2-1 and V is TRBV20-1, with D perhaps given as TRBD1 or TRBD2 (5 bases each). This CDR3 has 15 amino acids. Trimming cost V 1 base and J 7 bases, with 17 bases left between them. Per germline, CDR1 DFQATT and CDR2 SNEGSKA (reference sequence). CDR3 region: CSARASGTGSNEQFF. The CDR3 bases are TGCAGTGCTAGAGCCTCCGGGACGGGTAGTAATGAGCAGTTCTTC.

This clonotype has only a few counts. A much larger clone sits a single nucleotide away, making a read error possible. The rearrangement links TRBV7-2 to TRBJ2-5; D may correspond to TRBD1 or TRBD2 (7 bases each). The CDR3 consists of 14 residues. The V end lost 6 bases, the J end lost 7 bases, and 18 bases lay between the germline ends. Per germline, CDR1 SGHTA and CDR2 FQGNSA. The CDR3 region is CASSSSGGTATQYF. CDR3 DNA sequence: TGTGCCAGCAGTTCCTCCGGGGGGACAGCGACCCAGTACTTC.

J is TRBJ2-3 and V is TRBV7-9; the D gene is possibly TRBD2 (7 bases). Germline V CDR1 and CDR2: SEHNR, FQNEAQ (reference sequence). Trimming took 5 bases from V and 12 from J, leaving 18 bases between them. This CDR3 comprises 13 residues. As DNA, the CDR3 is TGTGCCAGCAGCCCCAGGGATGGCGGGGGCCAGTATTTT. It is translated as CASSPRDGGGQYF.

This clonotype was seen at least ten times. CDR3 sequence (DNA): TGTGCCAGCAGCCCACCCGGGACTAGGTCCATTCAGTACTTC. This sequence encodes CASSPPGTRSIQYF. V usage is TRBV7-2 and J usage is TRBJ2-4; the match to TRBD2 covers 8 bases. The trim removed 5 bases at V and 9 bases at J, leaving 9 bases unmatched. There are 14 residues in the CDR3. CDR1 is SGHTA, CDR2 FQGNSA, per germline.

This clonotype appeared a few times. A much more abundant neighbour one base away suggests this may be a read error. This rearrangement joins TRBV7-6 to TRBJ2-7, with D possibly matching TRBD2 (5 bases). The DNA end is a closer match to TRBJ2-5, so the J assignment may be wrong. CDR3 size: 15 residues. The germline gives CDR1 SGHVS, CDR2 FNYEAQ. CDR3 nucleotide sequence: TGTGCCGGCAGCTTAGCGCTCTCGGGTCGAGAGACCCAGTACTTC. It codes for CAGSLALSGRETQYF.

This clonotype was found a few times. The chain carries TRBV10-3 and TRBJ2-7, with D possibly matching TRBD2 (5 bases). The CDR3 has 12 amino acids. V lost 2 bases, J lost 8 bases, and 10 bases lay in between. Germline V lookup: CDR1 ENHRY, CDR2 SYGVKD. CDR3 bases: TGTGCCATCAGTGAGACTAGTACGCAGCAGTACTTC. Its translation: CAISETSTQQYF.

Regarding this clonotype: A read error may be the cause here, since a much bigger clone is one base away. J is TRBJ2-5 and V is TRBV30, with TRBD2 identical over 9 bases. Trimming cost V 5 bases and J 11 bases; bases outside gene matches: 12. The germline gives CDR1 GTSNPN, CDR2 SVGIG (reference sequence). The CDR3 loop spans 13 amino acids. The CDR3 DNA is TGTGCCTGGTGGACTAGCGAGAACAATGAGCAGTACTTC. Encoded protein: CAWWTSENNEQYF.